This T cell receptor beta chain was recorded in a study of T cells after yellow fever vaccination. In TCRdb, the 5' RACE reads were re-called with MiXCR into one record per CDR3 protein. The table records some 340,000 distinct CDR3 sequences, 4.1% of them present only once. There are 17 residues in the CDR3. Trimming cost V 6 bases and J 0 bases, with 19 bases left between them. Germline loops: CDR1 SGHTA, CDR2 FQGNSA. General study results and limits: Most primary-vaccination clones reappeared after the booster (more than 95% CD4, roughly 88% CD8). Bulk-population clonotypes that are abundant could appear as contaminants in FACS-sorted repertoires. The secondary response was weaker, and its peak arrived faster, on day 5 versus 15.

Remarks on this clonotype: As yet, its antigen is unknown.

This specimen consisted of PBMCs, obtained 5 days after the yellow fever booster vaccination. V and J are TRBV7-2 and TRBJ2-3; tentative D call: TRBD2 (6 bases). The sequence came from a young man who received the YFV17D yellow fever vaccine. The CDR3, as DNA: TGTGCCAGCAGTTGGGAACGCGGGAAACCAAGCACAGATACGCAGTATTTT. Residues: CASSWERGKPSTDTQYF. Drawing the rest from reference TRBV7-2 and TRBJ2-3, the complete variable domain is GAGVSQSPSNKVTEKGKDVELRCDPISGHTALYWYRQSLGQGLEFLIYFQGNSAPDKSGLPSDRFSAERTGGSVSTLTIQRTQQEDSAVYLCASSWERGKPSTDTQYFGPGTRLTVL.